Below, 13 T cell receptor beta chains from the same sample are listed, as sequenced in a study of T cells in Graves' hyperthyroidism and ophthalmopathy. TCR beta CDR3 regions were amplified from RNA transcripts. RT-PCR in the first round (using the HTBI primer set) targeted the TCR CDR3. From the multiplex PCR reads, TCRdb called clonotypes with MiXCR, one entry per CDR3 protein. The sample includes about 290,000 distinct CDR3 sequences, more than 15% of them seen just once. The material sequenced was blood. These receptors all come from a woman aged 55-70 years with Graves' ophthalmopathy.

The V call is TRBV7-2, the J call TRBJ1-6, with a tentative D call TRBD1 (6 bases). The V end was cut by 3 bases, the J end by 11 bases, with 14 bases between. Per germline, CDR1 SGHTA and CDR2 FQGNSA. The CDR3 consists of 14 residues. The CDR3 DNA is TGTGCCAGCAGCTTGAGTAGGAGGGGGGCACCCCTCCACTTT. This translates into CASSLSRRGAPLHF.

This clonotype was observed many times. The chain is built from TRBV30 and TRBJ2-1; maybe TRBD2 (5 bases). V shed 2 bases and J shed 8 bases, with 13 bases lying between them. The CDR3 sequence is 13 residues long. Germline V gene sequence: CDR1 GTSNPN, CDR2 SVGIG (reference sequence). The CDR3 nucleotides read TGTGCCTGGAGTCGGGGAATTCGGGATGAGCAGTTCTTC. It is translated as CAWSRGIRDEQFF.

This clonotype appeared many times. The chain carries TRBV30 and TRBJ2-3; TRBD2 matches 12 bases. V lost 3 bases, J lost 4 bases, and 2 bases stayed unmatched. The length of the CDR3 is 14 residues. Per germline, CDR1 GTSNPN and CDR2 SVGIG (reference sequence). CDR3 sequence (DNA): TGTGCCTGGAGACTAGCGGGAGGATCAGATACGCAGTATTTT. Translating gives CAWRLAGGSDTQYF.

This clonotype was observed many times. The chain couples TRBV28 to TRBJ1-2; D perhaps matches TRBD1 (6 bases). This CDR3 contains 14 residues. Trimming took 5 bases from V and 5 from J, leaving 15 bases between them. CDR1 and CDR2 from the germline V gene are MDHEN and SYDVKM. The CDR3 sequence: CASSADRAAYGYTF. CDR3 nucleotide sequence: TGTGCCAGCAGTGCGGACAGAGCCGCGTATGGCTACACCTTC.

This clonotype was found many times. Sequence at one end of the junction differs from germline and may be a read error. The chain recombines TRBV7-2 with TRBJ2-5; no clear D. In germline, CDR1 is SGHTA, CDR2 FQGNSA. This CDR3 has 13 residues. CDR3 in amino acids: CASSFGQQGTQYF. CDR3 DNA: TGTGCCAGCAGCTTCGGGCAGCAAGGGACCCAGTACTTC.

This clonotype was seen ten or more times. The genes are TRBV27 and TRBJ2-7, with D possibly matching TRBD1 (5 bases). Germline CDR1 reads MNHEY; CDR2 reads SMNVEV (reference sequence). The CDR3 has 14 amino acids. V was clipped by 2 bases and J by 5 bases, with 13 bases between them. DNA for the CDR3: TGTGCCAGCAGTTTAGGGCAGGGCCCCCACGAGCAGTACTTC. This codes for CASSLGQGPHEQYF.

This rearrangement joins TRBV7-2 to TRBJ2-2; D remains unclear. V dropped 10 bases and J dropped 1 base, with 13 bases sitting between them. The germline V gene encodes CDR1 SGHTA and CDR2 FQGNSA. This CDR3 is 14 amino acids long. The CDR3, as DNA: TGTGCCACCAACTTTGGGGAGAACACCGGGGAGCTGTTTTTT. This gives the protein CATNFGENTGELFF.

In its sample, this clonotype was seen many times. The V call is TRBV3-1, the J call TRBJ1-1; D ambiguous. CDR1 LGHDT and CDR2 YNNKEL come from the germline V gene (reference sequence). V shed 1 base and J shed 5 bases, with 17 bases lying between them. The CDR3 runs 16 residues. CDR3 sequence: CASSQVANSLGTEAFF. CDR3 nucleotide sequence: TGTGCCAGCAGCCAAGTGGCTAACAGCCTGGGTACTGAAGCTTTCTTT.

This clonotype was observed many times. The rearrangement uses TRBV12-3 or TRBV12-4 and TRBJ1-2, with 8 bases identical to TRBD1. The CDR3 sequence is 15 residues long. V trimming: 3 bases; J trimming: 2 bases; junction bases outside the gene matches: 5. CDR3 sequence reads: CASSFGDRGNYGYTF. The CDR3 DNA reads TGTGCCAGCAGTTTTGGTGACAGGGGCAACTATGGCTACACCTTC.

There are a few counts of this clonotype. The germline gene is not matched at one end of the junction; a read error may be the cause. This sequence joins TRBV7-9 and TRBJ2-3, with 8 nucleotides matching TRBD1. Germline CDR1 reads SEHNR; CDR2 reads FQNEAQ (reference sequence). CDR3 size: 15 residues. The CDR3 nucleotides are TGTGCCACCCCAGGAGGCCCAACGGGGACAGGTACGCAGTATTTT. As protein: CATPGGPTGTGTQYF.

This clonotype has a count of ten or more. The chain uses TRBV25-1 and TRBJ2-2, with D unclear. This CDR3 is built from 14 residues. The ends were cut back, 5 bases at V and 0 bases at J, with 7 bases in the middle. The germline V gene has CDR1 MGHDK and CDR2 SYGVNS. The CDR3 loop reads CASSTGSNTGELFF. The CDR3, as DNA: TGTGCCAGCAGTACCGGGTCGAACACCGGGGAGCTGTTTTTT.

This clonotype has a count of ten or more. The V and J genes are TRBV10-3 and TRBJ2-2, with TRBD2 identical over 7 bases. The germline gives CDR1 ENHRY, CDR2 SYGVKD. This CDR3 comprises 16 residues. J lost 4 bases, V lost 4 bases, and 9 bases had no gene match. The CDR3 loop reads CAISGHAGDPTGELFF. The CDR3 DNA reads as TGTGCCATCAGTGGTCACGCGGGAGACCCCACCGGGGAGCTGTTTTTT.

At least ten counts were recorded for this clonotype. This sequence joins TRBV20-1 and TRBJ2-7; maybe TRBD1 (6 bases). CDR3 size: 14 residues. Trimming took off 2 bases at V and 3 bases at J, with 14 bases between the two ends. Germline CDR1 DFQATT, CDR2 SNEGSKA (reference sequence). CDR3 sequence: CSARSAQGSYEQYF. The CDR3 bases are TGCAGTGCTAGAAGCGCGCAGGGGAGCTACGAGCAGTACTTC.